The 16 T cell receptor beta chains below were found in one sample sequenced in a study of OX40 agonist ivuxolimab in advanced cancers. This table comes from immunoSEQ multiplex PCR, and its TCRdb copy is limited to in-frame clones, with some not included. There are 50,000 to 70,000 clones in the sample; approximately 86% occur only once, and approximately 2.8% lies in the top ten. The sequencing here drew on CD4+ or CD8+ T cells sorted from blood, taken in a trial of the OX40 agonist ivuxolimab. These receptors were taken from an adult with an advanced solid tumor such as melanoma, head and neck, liver or kidney cancer.

This clone was picked up a small number of times. The V call is TRBV29-1, the J call TRBJ2-5; 8 nucleotides agree with TRBD1. J lost 0 bases, V lost 6 bases, and 9 bases had no gene match. Germline-derived CDR1 and CDR2 are SQVTM and ANQGSEA. The CDR3 is 15 residues long. DNA of the CDR3: TGCAGCGTGAGGCGGACAGGGCTGTACCAAGAGACCCAGTACTTC. It is translated as CSVRRTGLYQETQYF.

This clone appeared a few times. V usage is TRBV30 and J usage is TRBJ2-1, with 11 bases identical to TRBD2. J lost 7 bases, V lost 0 bases, and 5 bases had no gene match. The CDR3 totals 15 residues. In germline, CDR1 is GTSNPN, CDR2 SVGIG (reference sequence). CDR3 protein: CAWSVLRLAGNEQFF. Here the CDR3 DNA reads TGTGCCTGGAGTGTCCTGCGACTAGCGGGGAATGAGCAGTTCTTC. Drawing the rest from reference TRBV30 and TRBJ2-1, the complete variable domain is SQTIHQWPATLVQPVGSPLSLECTVEGTSNPNLYWYRQAAGRGLQLLFYSVGIGQISSEVPQNLSASRPQDRQFILSSKKLLLSDSGFYLCAWSVLRLAGNEQFFGPGTRLTVL.

This chain uses TRBV30 with TRBJ2-2; TRBD1 or TRBD2 may be the D gene (5 bases each). The CDR3 is 13 amino acids. Germline V lookup: CDR1 GTSNPN, CDR2 SVGIG (reference sequence). The V and J ends lost 8 bases and 5 bases respectively, with 15 bases between them. In DNA form, the CDR3 reads TGTGCCCAAAACTGGGACGTGACCGGGGAGCTGTTTTTT. It specifies CAQNWDVTGELFF.

The genes are TRBV2 and TRBJ1-1; 7 bases map to TRBD1. V trimming: 7 bases; J trimming: 1 base; junction bases outside the gene matches: 6. CDR3 length: 14 residues. Germline CDR1 SNHLY, CDR2 FYNNEI. CDR3 in amino acids: CASTRDSSNTEAFF. The CDR3 region has the DNA TGTGCCAGCACTCGGGACAGTTCGAACACTGAAGCTTTCTTT.

The chain employs TRBV7-2 and TRBJ1-4; TRBD1 is a possible D gene (5 bases). Germline V gene lookup returns CDR1 SGHTA and CDR2 FQGNSA. This CDR3 is 13 amino acids long. Trimming left V 5 bases short and J 6 bases short, with 10 bases between. CDR3 in amino acids: CASSRQPHEKLFF. The DNA for the CDR3 is TGTGCCAGCAGCAGACAGCCCCATGAAAAACTGTTTTTT.

The chain uses TRBV4-1 and TRBJ2-6; 9 bases fit TRBD2. The CDR3 consists of 18 residues. The germline CDR1 and CDR2 sequences are MGHRA and YSYEKL. Trimming removed 1 base from V and 1 base from J; junction bases left unmatched: 5. CDR3 sequence: CASSQGFSGSSGANVLTF. The CDR3 bases are TGCGCCAGCAGCCAAGGTTTTAGCGGGAGTTCTGGGGCCAACGTCCTGACTTTC.

This clone has only one observation. This chain joins TRBV4-3 and TRBJ2-4, with D tentatively TRBD2 (6 bases). V lost 0 bases to trimming and J lost 6 bases, with 12 bases between them. The CDR3 has 15 residues. Germline CDR1 is LGHNA and CDR2 is YSLEER. CDR3 sequence (DNA): TGCGCCAGCAGCCAAGACAGCGGGCCGGGAAACATTCAGTACTTC. Its protein product is CASSQDSGPGNIQYF.

This clone was seen more than once but under ten times. This CDR3 is CASGRGYEQYF. DNA of the CDR3: TGTGCCAGCGGGCGGGGGTACGAGCAGTACTTC. The rearrangement links TRBV7-2 to TRBJ2-7; TRBD2 matches 7 bases. This CDR3 region has 11 residues. The germline CDR1 and CDR2 sequences are SGHTA and FQGNSA. V shed 8 bases, J shed 4 bases, and the junction held 2 bases outside the gene matches.

V gene TRBV5-1 combines with J gene TRBJ1-1, with D unresolved. The CDR3 covers 15 residues. CDR1 is SGHRS and CDR2 is YFSETQ in the germline V gene. V was clipped by 0 bases and J by 8 bases, with 17 bases between them. CDR3 sequence: CASSLASPDFAEAFF. The DNA for the CDR3 is TGCGCCAGCAGCTTGGCCTCGCCGGACTTTGCCGAAGCTTTCTTT.

The gene calls are TRBV6-9 and TRBJ1-2; D might be TRBD1 (5 bases). The CDR3 covers 15 residues. V was shortened by 3 bases and J by 6 bases, with 17 bases between the two germline ends. CDR1 and CDR2 (germline): MNHGY, SVAAGI. The CDR3 loop reads CASSYSWGFANGYTF. In nucleotides, the CDR3 is TGTGCCAGCAGTTACTCGTGGGGGTTTGCCAATGGCTACACCTTC.

CDR3 in amino acids: CASSWGTAGYEQYF. CDR3 nucleotides: TGCGCCAGCAGCTGGGGGACAGCGGGCTACGAGCAGTACTTC. The chain is built from TRBV5-1 and TRBJ2-7; perhaps TRBD1 as D (7 bases). Trimming pared 3 bases from V and 3 bases from J, leaving 13 bases between. The germline gives CDR1 SGHRS, CDR2 YFSETQ. The CDR3 covers 14 residues.

V is TRBV6-6 and J is TRBJ1-6, with TRBD1 as a possible D gene (5 bases). This CDR3 has 14 residues. Trimming stripped 5 bases from V and 5 bases from J, with 10 bases between. Germline V gene lookup returns CDR1 MNHNY and CDR2 SVGAGI (reference sequence). CDR3 DNA sequence: TGTGCCAGCAGTCGGAGACAGAATAATTCACCCCTCCACTTT. Translated, it gives CASSRRQNNSPLHF.

V is TRBV5-1 and J is TRBJ1-6; 8 bases align to TRBD1. The CDR3 is 16 residues long. CDR1 and CDR2 from the germline V gene are SGHRS and YFSETQ. With V trimmed by 4 bases and J by 5 bases, 8 bases remained unmatched. The CDR3 DNA is TGCGCCAGCAGCCCCGGACAGGGAGGGGATAATTCACCCCTCCACTTT. Its translation: CASSPGQGGDNSPLHF.

The rearrangement joins TRBV6-6 to TRBJ1-5; 7 bases line up with TRBD1. CDR3 length: 13 amino acids. Germline V gene data show CDR1 as MNHNY and CDR2 as SVGAGI (reference sequence). V dropped 6 bases and J dropped 1; count of bases not matched to a gene: 0. The CDR3 coding sequence is TGTGCCAGCAGGACAGGGAGCAATCAGCCCCAGCATTTT. Translating it yields CASRTGSNQPQHF.

The gene calls are TRBV27 and TRBJ2-1; a weak D match, TRBD1 (6 bases). Trimming shortened V by 5 bases and J by 9 bases, and 14 bases separated the two germline ends. This CDR3 is built from 13 residues. The germline gives CDR1 MNHEY, CDR2 SMNVEV (reference sequence). The CDR3 coding sequence is TGTGCCAGCAGTCCCCGGACAGCCACTGAGCAGTTCTTC. This encodes CASSPRTATEQFF.

This clone was picked up one time. The chain couples TRBV7-2 to TRBJ1-2; D may be TRBD1 (6 bases). CDR3 length: 15 amino acids. Germline CDR1 reads SGHTA; CDR2 reads FQGNSA. V gave up 1 base and J gave up 4 bases, with 13 bases separating them. DNA of the CDR3: TGTGCCAGCAGCTTAGTGGCAGGGGAGGTCTATGGCTACACCTTC. This translates into CASSLVAGEVYGYTF.